This is a list of T cell receptor beta chains from one sample in a study of OX40 agonist ivuxolimab in advanced cancers. This table comes from immunoSEQ multiplex PCR, and its TCRdb copy is limited to in-frame clones, with some not included. This table holds approximately 28,000 clones, almost 90% found once. Sequencing used CD4+ or CD8+ T cells sorted from blood, obtained in a trial of the OX40 agonist ivuxolimab. These receptors were collected from an adult with an advanced solid tumor such as melanoma, head and neck, liver or kidney cancer. Each CDR3 is given with its conserved first and last residue. The D gene is left open where the match is weak. The size field is filled for only some rows; it gives once, few, many or a size class.

V	J	length	D	size	CDR3	DNA
TRBV11-1	TRBJ1-6	15	TRBD1	NA	CASSKNTGANSPLHF	TGTGCCAGCTCGAAAAACACAGGGGCAAATTCACCCCTCCACTTT
TRBV11-1	TRBJ2-7	14	NA	NA	CASSHRDRNYEQYF	TGTGCCAGCAGTCACCGGGACCGAAACTACGAGCAGTACTTC
TRBV19	TRBJ2-1	17	TRBD2	NA	CASSLTSGDIIYNEQFF	TGTGCCAGTAGTCTAACTAGCGGGGACATTATCTACAATGAGCAGTTCTTC
TRBV7-9	TRBJ2-7	16	TRBD2	NA	CASSLARLAGEYEQYF	TGTGCCAGCAGCTTAGCCCGACTAGCGGGAGAGTACGAGCAGTACTTC
TRBV5-1	TRBJ1-1	14	TRBD1	NA	CASSLGDRNTEAFF	TGCGCCAGCAGCTTGGGGGACAGGAACACTGAAGCTTTCTTT
TRBV7-2	TRBJ1-6	19	TRBD1	NA	CASSLFLGQGYSYNSPLHF	TGTGCCAGCAGCTTATTCCTGGGACAGGGATACTCCTATAATTCACCCCTCCACTTT
TRBV21-1	TRBJ2-3	18	NA	NA	CASSKVGGGWALTDTQYF	TGTGCCAGCAGCAAAGTGGGAGGTGGTTGGGCACTCACAGATACGCAGTATTTT
TRBV5-1	TRBJ1-1	14	TRBD1	NA	CASSIGQGFIEAFF	TGCGCCAGCAGCATAGGACAGGGATTTATTGAAGCTTTCTTT
TRBV19	TRBJ2-7	16	TRBD1	NA	CASSITQGDASYEQYF	TGTGCCAGTAGTATAACACAGGGGGACGCCTCCTACGAGCAGTACTTC
TRBV21-1	TRBJ1-1	16	NA	NA	CASSKAASRRRAEAFF	TGTGCCAGCAGCAAAGCAGCAAGCCGCCGGAGAGCTGAAGCTTTCTTT
TRBV29-1	TRBJ2-1	12	NA	NA	CSVQEFSNEQFF	TGCAGCGTACAGGAGTTTTCCAATGAGCAGTTCTTC
TRBV28	TRBJ2-3	12	NA	few	CASSPYRDTQYF	TGTGCCAGCAGCCCATACCGAGATACGCAGTATTTT
TRBV11-2	TRBJ2-5	15	TRBD2	once	CASSFRGGSQETQYF	TGTGCCAGCAGCTTTCGGGGGGGGTCCCAAGAGACCCAGTACTTC
TRBV7-6	TRBJ2-1	15	TRBD2	NA	CASSLEISGINEQFF	TGTGCCAGCAGCTTAGAGATTAGCGGGATCAATGAGCAGTTCTTC